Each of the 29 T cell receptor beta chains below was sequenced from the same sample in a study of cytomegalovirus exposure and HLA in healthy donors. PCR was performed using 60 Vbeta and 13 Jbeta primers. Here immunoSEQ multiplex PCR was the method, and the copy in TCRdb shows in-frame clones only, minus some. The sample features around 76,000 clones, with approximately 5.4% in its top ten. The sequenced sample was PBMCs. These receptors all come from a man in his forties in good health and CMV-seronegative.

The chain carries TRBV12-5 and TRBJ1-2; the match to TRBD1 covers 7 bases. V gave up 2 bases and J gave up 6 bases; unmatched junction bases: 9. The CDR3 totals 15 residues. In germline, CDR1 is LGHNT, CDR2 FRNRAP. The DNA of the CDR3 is TGTGCTAGTGGTTTGTACCGGGACAGCCCAAATGGCTACACCTTC. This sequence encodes CASGLYRDSPNGYTF. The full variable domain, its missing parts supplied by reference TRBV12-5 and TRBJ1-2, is DARVTQTPRHKVTEMGQEVTMRCQPILGHNTVFWYRQTMMQGLELLAYFRNRAPLDDSGMPKDRFSAEMPDATLATLKIQPSEPRDSAVYFCASGLYRDSPNGYTFGSGTRLTVV.

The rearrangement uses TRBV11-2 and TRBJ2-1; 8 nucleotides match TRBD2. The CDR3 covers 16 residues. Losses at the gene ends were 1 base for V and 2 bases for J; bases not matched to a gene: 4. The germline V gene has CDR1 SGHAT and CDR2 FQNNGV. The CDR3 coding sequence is TGTGCCAGCAGCTTAGGGTTAGCGGGACCCTACAATGAGCAGTTCTTC. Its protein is CASSLGLAGPYNEQFF.

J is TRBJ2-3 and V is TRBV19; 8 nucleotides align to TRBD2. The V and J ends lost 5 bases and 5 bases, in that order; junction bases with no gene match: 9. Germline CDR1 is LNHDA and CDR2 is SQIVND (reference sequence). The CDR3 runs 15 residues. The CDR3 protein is CASSGSAGEVDTQYF. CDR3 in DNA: TGTGCCAGTAGTGGCTCAGCGGGAGAAGTAGATACGCAGTATTTT.

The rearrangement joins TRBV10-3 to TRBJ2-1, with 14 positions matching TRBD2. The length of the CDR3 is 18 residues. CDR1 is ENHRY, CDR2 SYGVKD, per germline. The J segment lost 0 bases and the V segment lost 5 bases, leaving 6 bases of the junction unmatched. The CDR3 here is CAISQSGTSGSSYNEQFF. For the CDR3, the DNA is TGTGCCATCAGTCAATCCGGGACTAGCGGGAGCTCCTACAATGAGCAGTTCTTC.

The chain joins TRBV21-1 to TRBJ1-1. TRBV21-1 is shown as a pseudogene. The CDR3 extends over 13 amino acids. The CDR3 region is CASSRGGTGYMIF. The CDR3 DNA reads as TGTGCCAGCAGCCGCGGGGGTACAGGGTATATGATCTTT.

The CDR3 reads CASSYLAGAYEQYF. CDR3 nucleotides: TGTGCCAGCAGCTACCTAGCGGGGGCCTACGAGCAGTACTTC. V gene TRBV7-9 combines with J gene TRBJ2-5, with TRBD2 matching over 10 bases. The DNA end is a closer match to TRBJ2-7, so the J assignment may be wrong. The V gene's germline CDR1 is SEHNR and CDR2 FQNEAQ (reference sequence). The CDR3 runs 14 residues.

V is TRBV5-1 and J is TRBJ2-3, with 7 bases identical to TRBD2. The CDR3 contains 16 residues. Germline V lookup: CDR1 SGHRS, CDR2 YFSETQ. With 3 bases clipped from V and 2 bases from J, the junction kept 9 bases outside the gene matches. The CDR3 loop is CASSSGYGGFTDTQYF. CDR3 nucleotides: TGCGCCAGCAGCTCAGGTTACGGGGGGTTCACAGATACGCAGTATTTT.

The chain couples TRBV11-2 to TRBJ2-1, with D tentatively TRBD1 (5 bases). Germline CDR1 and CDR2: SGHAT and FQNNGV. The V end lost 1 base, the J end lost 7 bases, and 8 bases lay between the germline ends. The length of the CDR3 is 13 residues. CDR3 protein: CASSLGGANEQFF. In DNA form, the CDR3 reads TGTGCCAGCAGCTTAGGGGGCGCGAATGAGCAGTTCTTC.

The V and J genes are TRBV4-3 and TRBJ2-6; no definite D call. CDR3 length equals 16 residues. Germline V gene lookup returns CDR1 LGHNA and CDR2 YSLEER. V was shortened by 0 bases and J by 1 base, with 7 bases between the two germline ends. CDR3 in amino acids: CASSQEDGSGANVLTF. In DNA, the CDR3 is TGCGCCAGCAGCCAAGAAGACGGGTCTGGGGCCAACGTCCTGACTTTC.

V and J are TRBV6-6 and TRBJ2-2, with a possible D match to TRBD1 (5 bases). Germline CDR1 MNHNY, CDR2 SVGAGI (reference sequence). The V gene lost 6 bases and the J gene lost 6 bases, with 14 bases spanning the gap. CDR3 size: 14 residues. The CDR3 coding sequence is TGTGCCAGCAGCAGATATCAGGGTTCCGGGGAGCTGTTTTTT. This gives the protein CASSRYQGSGELFF.

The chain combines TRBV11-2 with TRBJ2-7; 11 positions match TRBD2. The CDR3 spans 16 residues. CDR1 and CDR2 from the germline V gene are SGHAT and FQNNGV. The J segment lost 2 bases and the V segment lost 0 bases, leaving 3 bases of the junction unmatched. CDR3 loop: CASSLEASGGTYEQYF. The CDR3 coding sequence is TGTGCCAGCAGCTTAGAGGCTAGCGGGGGGACCTACGAGCAGTACTTC.

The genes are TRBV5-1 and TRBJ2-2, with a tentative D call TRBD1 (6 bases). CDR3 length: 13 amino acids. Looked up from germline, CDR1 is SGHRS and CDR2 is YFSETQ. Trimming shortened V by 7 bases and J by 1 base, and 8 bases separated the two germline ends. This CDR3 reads CASWTVNTGELFF. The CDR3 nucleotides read TGCGCCAGCTGGACAGTGAACACCGGGGAGCTGTTTTTT. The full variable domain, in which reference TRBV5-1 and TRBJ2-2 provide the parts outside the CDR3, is KAGVTQTPRYLIKTRGQQVTLSCSPISGHRSVSWYQQTPGQGLQFLFEYFSETQRNKGNFPGRFSGRQFSNSRSEMNVSTLELGDSALYLCASWTVNTGELFFGEGSRLTVL.

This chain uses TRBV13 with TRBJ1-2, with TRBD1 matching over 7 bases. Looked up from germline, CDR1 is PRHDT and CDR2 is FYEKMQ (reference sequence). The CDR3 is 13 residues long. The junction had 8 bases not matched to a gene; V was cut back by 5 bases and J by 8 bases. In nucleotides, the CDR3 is TGTGCCAGCAGCCAGCGACAGGGAGGAGGCTACACCTTC. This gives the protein CASSQRQGGGYTF.

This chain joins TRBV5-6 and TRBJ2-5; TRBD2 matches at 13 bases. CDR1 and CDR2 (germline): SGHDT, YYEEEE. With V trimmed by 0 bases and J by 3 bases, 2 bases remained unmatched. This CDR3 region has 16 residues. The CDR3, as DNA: TGTGCCAGCAGCTTGGAGGGACTAGCGGGGAAAGAGACCCAGTACTTC. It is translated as CASSLEGLAGKETQYF.

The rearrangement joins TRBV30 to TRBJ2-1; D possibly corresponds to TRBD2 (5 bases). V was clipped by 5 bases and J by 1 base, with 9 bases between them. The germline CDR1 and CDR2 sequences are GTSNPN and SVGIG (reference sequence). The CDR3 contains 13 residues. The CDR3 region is CAWQLGSYNEQFF. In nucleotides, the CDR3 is TGTGCCTGGCAACTAGGTTCCTACAATGAGCAGTTCTTC.

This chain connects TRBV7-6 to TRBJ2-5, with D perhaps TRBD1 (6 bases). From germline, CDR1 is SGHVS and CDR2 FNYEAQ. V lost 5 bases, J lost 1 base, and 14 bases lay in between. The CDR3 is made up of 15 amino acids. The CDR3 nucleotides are TGTGCCAGCAGCCCCTCTAGGGGGTTCCAAGAGACCCAGTACTTC. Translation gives CASSPSRGFQETQYF.

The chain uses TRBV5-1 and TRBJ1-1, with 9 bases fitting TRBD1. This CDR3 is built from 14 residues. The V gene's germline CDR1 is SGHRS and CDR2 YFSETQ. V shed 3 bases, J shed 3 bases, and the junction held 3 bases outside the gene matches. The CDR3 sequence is CASSSTGGYTEAFF. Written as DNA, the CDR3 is TGCGCCAGCAGCTCCACAGGGGGCTACACTGAAGCTTTCTTT.

CDR3 DNA sequence: TGTGCCAGCTTACTCGGGGTAGTCCAGGAGACCCAGTACTTC. It translates to CASLLGVVQETQYF. The chain combines TRBV2 with TRBJ2-5; the D gene is possibly TRBD2 (5 bases). This CDR3 contains 14 residues. Germline V gene lookup returns CDR1 SNHLY and CDR2 FYNNEI. Trimming left V 8 bases short and J 5 bases short, with 18 bases between.

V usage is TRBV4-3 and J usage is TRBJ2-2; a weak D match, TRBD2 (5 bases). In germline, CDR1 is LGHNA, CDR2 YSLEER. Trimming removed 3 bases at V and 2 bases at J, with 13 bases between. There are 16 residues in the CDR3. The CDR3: CASSHASGANTGELFF. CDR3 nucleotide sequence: TGCGCCAGCAGCCACGCGAGCGGAGCAAACACCGGGGAGCTGTTTTTT.

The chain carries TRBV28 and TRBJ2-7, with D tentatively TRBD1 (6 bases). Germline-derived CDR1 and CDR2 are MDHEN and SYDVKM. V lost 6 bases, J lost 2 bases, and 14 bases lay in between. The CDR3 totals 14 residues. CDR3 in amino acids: CASRKTGTTYEQYF. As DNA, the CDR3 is TGTGCCAGCAGAAAAACAGGGACCACCTACGAGCAGTACTTC.

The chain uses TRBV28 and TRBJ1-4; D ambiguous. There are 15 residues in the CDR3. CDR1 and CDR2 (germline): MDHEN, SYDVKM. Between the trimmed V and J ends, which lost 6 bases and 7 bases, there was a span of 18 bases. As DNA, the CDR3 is TGTGCCAGCAGGGTCGCGGACGCGGAGGGTGAAAAACTGTTTTTT. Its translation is CASRVADAEGEKLFF. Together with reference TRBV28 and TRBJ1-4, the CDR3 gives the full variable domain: DVKVTQSSRYLVKRTGEKVFLECVQDMDHENMFWYRQDPGLGLRLIYFSYDVKMKEKGDIPEGYSVSREKKERFSLILESASTNQTSMYLCASRVADAEGEKLFFGSGTQLSVL.

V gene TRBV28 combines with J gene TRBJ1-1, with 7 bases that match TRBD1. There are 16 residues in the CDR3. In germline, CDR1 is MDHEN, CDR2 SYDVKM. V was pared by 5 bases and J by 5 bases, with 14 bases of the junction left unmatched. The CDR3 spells CASSNRAGGRETEAFF. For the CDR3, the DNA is TGTGCCAGCAGTAACAGGGCAGGGGGTCGGGAGACTGAAGCTTTCTTT. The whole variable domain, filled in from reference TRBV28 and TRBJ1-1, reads DVKVTQSSRYLVKRTGEKVFLECVQDMDHENMFWYRQDPGLGLRLIYFSYDVKMKEKGDIPEGYSVSREKKERFSLILESASTNQTSMYLCASSNRAGGRETEAFFGQGTRLTVV.

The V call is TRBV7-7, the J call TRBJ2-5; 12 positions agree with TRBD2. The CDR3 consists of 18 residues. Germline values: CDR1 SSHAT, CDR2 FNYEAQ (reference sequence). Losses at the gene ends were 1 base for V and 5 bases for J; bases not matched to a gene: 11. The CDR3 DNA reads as TGTGCCAGCAGCTTAGGTGGTCTAGCGGGGGGGTATCTGGAGACCCAGTACTTC. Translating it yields CASSLGGLAGGYLETQYF.

CDR3 sequence: CASSQGRVHQPQHF. The CDR3 DNA follows: TGTGCCAGCAGCCAGGGGAGGGTACATCAGCCCCAGCATTTT. V usage is TRBV7-2 and J usage is TRBJ1-5, with a possible D match to TRBD1 (6 bases). The CDR3 contains 14 residues. Per germline, CDR1 SGHTA and CDR2 FQGNSA. The V gene lost 5 bases and the J gene lost 5 bases, with 13 bases spanning the gap.

CDR3 nucleotides: TGTGCCAGCAGCTCAACAGGGACCAATCAGCCCCAGCATTTT. It codes for CASSSTGTNQPQHF. The chain is built from TRBV7-2 and TRBJ1-5, with D possibly being TRBD1 (6 bases). Germline V lookup: CDR1 SGHTA, CDR2 FQGNSA. The length of the CDR3 is 14 residues. Trimming took off 4 bases at V and 3 bases at J, with 10 bases between the two ends.

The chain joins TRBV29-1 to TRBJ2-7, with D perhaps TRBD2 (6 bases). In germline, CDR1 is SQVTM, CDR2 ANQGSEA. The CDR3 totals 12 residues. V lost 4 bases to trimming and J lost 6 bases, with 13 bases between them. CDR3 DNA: TGCAGCGTTGGCCTAGCGTTCGGCGAGCAGTACTTC. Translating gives CSVGLAFGEQYF.

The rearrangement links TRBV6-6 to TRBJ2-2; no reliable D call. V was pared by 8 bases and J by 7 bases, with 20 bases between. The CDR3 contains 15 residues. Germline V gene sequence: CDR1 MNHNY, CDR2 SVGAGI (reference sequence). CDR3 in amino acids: CASGQTWPPHGELFF. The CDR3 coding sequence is TGTGCCAGCGGCCAAACGTGGCCCCCGCACGGGGAGCTGTTTTTT.

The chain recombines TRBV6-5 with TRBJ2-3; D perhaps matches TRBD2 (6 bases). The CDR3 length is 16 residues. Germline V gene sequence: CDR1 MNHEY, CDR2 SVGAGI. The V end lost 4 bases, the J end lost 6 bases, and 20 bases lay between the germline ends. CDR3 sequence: CASSWVPGLRGDTQYF. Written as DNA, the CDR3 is TGTGCCAGCAGTTGGGTACCGGGACTGAGGGGCGATACGCAGTATTTT.

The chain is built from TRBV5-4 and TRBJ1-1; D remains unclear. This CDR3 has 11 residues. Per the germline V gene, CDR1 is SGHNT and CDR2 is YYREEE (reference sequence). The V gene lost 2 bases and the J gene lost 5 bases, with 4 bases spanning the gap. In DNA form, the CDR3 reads TGTGCCAGCAGCTTTCAGACTGAAGCTTTCTTT. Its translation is CASSFQTEAFF.